This T cell receptor beta chain was recovered during a study of shared clonotypes between healthy human individuals. General study results and limits: A limitation of the genetic and exposure-history diversity represented arose from few donors.

It was some 84 million PBMCs that unsorted samples used for genomic DNA. Sequencing was performed on unsorted PBMC DNA using ten immunoSEQ deep assay plates. Original data processing: ImmunoSEQ gave junction-only sequences without quality scores, so filtering differed. The repertoire was sequenced with immunoSEQ multiplex PCR; TCRdb's copy has only in-frame clones and lacks some. The V and J calls and the clone size are those of that table, but D and trimming were determined from the DNA. The data contain 400,000 to 600,000 clones, about 85% of them seen just once; the ten biggest clones take up roughly an eighth. The CDR3 is 15 residues long. The V and J ends lost 5 bases and 6 bases respectively, with 19 bases between them. The germline CDR1 and CDR2 sequences are SQVTM and ANQGSEA. A remark on this clone: As yet, its antigen is unknown.

The clonotype was recovered from a woman aged 40 to 49 in good health. Some clones in this sample may be carry-over from other donors' samples. The chain carries TRBV29-1 and TRBJ1-4; D is possibly TRBD1 (6 bases). Sequenced sample: PBMCs. DNA of the CDR3: TGCAGCGTTTACGACACAGGACAGTTGGATGAAAAACTGTTTTTT. It specifies CSVYDTGQLDEKLFF.